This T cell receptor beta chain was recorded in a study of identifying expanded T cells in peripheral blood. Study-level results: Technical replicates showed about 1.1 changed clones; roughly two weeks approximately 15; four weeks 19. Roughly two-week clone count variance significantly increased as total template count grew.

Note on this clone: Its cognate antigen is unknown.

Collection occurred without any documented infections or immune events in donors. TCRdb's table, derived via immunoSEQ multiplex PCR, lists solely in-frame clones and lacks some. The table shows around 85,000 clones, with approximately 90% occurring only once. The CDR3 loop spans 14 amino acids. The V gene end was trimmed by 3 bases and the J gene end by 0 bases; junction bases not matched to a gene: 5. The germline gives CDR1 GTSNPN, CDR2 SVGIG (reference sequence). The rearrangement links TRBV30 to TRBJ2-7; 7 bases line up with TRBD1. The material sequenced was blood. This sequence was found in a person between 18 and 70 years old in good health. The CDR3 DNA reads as TGTGCCTGGAGGGACAGGCCCTCCTCCTACGAGCAGTACTTC. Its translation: CAWRDRPSSYEQYF.